Each of the 27 T cell receptor beta chains below was sequenced from the same sample in a study of cytomegalovirus exposure and HLA in healthy donors. 13 Jbeta primers and 60 Vbeta primers were used for the PCR. Repertoires were generated with immunoSEQ multiplex PCR, while TCRdb's copy carries only in-frame clones and drops some. The sample consists of about 130,000 clones, approximately 83% of them appearing once. The material sequenced was PBMCs. The source is a girl aged 2 to 10 in good health and CMV-seronegative.

The chain couples TRBV18 to TRBJ1-5; possible D gene TRBD1, 6 bases. The germline V gene has CDR1 KGHSH and CDR2 LQKENI. CDR3 size: 13 residues. The ends were cut back, 4 bases at V and 6 bases at J, with 10 bases in the middle. The CDR3 coding sequence is TGTGCCAGCTCACTGGACAGCGGTCAGCCCCAGCATTTT. The encoded protein is CASSLDSGQPQHF.

The chain uses TRBV4-2 and TRBJ2-7, with 11 bases that match TRBD1. The CDR3 length is 16 residues. V shed 0 bases, J shed 3 bases, and the junction held 4 bases outside the gene matches. From germline, CDR1 is LGHNA and CDR2 YNFKEQ. The CDR3 DNA sequence: TGTGCCAGCAGCCAAGAAACCGGGACAGGGGGCTACGAGCAGTACTTC. As protein: CASSQETGTGGYEQYF.

There are a few counts of this clone. This chain connects TRBV11-2 to TRBJ2-3; TRBD2 matches 9 bases. Trimming removed 5 bases from V and 1 base from J; junction bases left unmatched: 10. The CDR3 is made up of 17 amino acids. CDR1 is SGHAT, CDR2 FQNNGV, per germline. CDR3 DNA sequence: TGTGCCAGCAGCCCAAGGGGGCCTAGCGGGGGCACAGATACGCAGTATTTT. Protein: CASSPRGPSGGTDTQYF.

This sequence joins TRBV10-3 and TRBJ1-2; D is unresolved. V was clipped by 3 bases and J by 4 bases, with 12 bases between them. In germline, CDR1 is ENHRY, CDR2 SYGVKD. CDR3 length equals 14 residues. This CDR3 is CAISEVYSRYGYTF. For the CDR3, the DNA is TGTGCCATCAGTGAAGTCTACAGCCGCTATGGCTACACCTTC.

Only one count was recorded for this clone. This chain connects TRBV25-1 to TRBJ1-1, with 8 positions matching TRBD1. CDR1 is MGHDK and CDR2 is SYGVNS in the germline V gene. The CDR3 covers 15 residues. Trimming took 1 base from V and 10 from J; bases not matched to a gene: 11. DNA for the CDR3: TGTGCCAGCAGTGAATCCCCAGGGGGCGTATCGGGAGCTTTCTTT. As protein: CASSESPGGVSGAFF.

The chain couples TRBV6-5 to TRBJ1-1; possible D gene TRBD1, 5 bases. Germline CDR1 and CDR2: MNHEY and SVGAGI. V was cut by 6 bases and J by 10 bases, with 15 bases left in between. This CDR3 has 12 amino acids. The CDR3 DNA is TGTGCCAGCAGCGGAAGGGGTTTCGGAGCTTTCTTT. Translating gives CASSGRGFGAFF.

The gene calls are TRBV15 and TRBJ2-7, with D uncertain. CDR3 length: 14 amino acids. Germline V gives CDR1 LNHNV, CDR2 YYDKDF (reference sequence). The V end lost 4 bases, the J end lost 5 bases, and 15 bases lay between the germline ends. For the CDR3, the DNA is TGTGCCACCAGCACCTACCTAGGTATGGACGAGCAGTACTTC. Translating gives CATSTYLGMDEQYF.

This clone was counted a single time. The chain employs TRBV7-2 and TRBJ1-1; TRBD1 matches 8 bases. The CDR3 consists of 15 residues. V shed 3 bases and J 4 bases; nucleotides not matched to a gene: 7. The V gene's germline CDR1 is SGHTA and CDR2 FQGNSA. The CDR3 DNA follows: TGTGCCAGCAGCTTCACAACAGGGGGTGGCACTGAAGCTTTCTTT. It codes for CASSFTTGGGTEAFF.

The chain is built from TRBV6-5 and TRBJ2-1; 9 positions agree with TRBD2. V lost 2 bases to trimming and J lost 9 bases; unmatched junction nucleotides: 5. Germline assignment: CDR1 MNHEY and CDR2 SVGAGI. This CDR3 comprises 14 residues. The CDR3 sequence is CASSYGAGGREQFF. The CDR3 region has the DNA TGTGCCAGCAGTTACGGGGCGGGGGGGCGTGAGCAGTTCTTC.

The chain joins TRBV6-9 to TRBJ2-5, with 9 bases fitting TRBD2. The germline CDR1 and CDR2 sequences are MNHGY and SVAAGI. V lost 9 bases, J lost 4 bases, and 15 bases stayed unmatched. CDR3 size: 16 residues. CDR3 sequence (DNA): TGTGCCAGTGGGTTGGCTAGCGGGGTGGGTTCAGAGACCCAGTACTTC. It translates to CASGLASGVGSETQYF.

The chain joins TRBV2 to TRBJ1-2; no reliable D call. V lost 0 bases and J lost 3, with 17 bases in between. The CDR3 covers 17 residues. Looked up from germline, CDR1 is SNHLY and CDR2 is FYNNEI. CDR3 amino acids: CASSEAPIGREDYGYTF. The DNA of the CDR3 is TGTGCCAGCAGTGAAGCCCCTATAGGGCGGGAAGACTATGGCTACACCTTC.

This clone was seen a handful of times. The rearrangement joins TRBV9 to TRBJ1-3; 9 nucleotides line up with TRBD1. This CDR3 is 17 amino acids long. CDR1 is SGDLS, CDR2 YYNGEE, per germline. J was trimmed by 0 bases and V by 2 bases; bases with no gene match: 6. CDR3 nucleotide sequence: TGTGCCAGCAGCGTCTTTATGGGACAGGGCTCTGGAAACACCATATATTTT. This gives the protein CASSVFMGQGSGNTIYF.

V usage is TRBV7-8 and J usage is TRBJ1-5, with 7 positions matching TRBD1. CDR3 size: 13 residues. J gave up 11 bases and V 4 bases, and 8 bases lay outside the gene matches. The germline gives CDR1 SGHVS, CDR2 FQNEAQ. DNA of the CDR3: TGTGCCAGCAGCTCAGACAGGGTTGAAGCCCAGCATTTT. This translates into CASSSDRVEAQHF.

The CDR3 protein is CASTALVTGADTQYF. Written as DNA, the CDR3 is TGTGCCAGCACCGCACTAGTAACGGGCGCAGATACGCAGTATTTT. The J gene is TRBJ2-3, the V gene TRBV2; tentatively, D is TRBD2 (5 bases). V lost 7 bases and J 4 bases, leaving 18 bases between the germline ends. CDR3 length equals 15 residues. Germline V lookup: CDR1 SNHLY, CDR2 FYNNEI.

This clone was detected a few times. The chain has TRBV7-8 and TRBJ2-2; TRBD1 aligns across 10 bases. Losses at the gene ends were 5 bases for V and 3 bases for J; bases not matched to a gene: 3. This CDR3 spans 15 amino acids. CDR1 and CDR2 from the germline V gene are SGHVS and FQNEAQ. CDR3 amino acids: CASSTDRGDTGELFF. The DNA for the CDR3 is TGTGCCAGCAGCACGGACAGGGGGGACACCGGGGAGCTGTTTTTT.

The V and J genes are TRBV30 and TRBJ2-3; 8 bases fit TRBD2. Germline CDR1 reads GTSNPN; CDR2 reads SVGIG (reference sequence). The CDR3 sequence is 15 residues long. V gave up 0 bases and J gave up 4 bases; unmatched junction bases: 6. The DNA for the CDR3 is TGTGCCTGGAGTGTCGGCGGGGGGCGCGCAGATACGCAGTATTTT. As protein: CAWSVGGGRADTQYF.

The chain is built from TRBV18 and TRBJ2-1; 8 nucleotides match TRBD1. The CDR3 consists of 15 residues. CDR1 is KGHSH and CDR2 is LQKENI in the germline V gene. The J segment lost 0 bases and the V segment lost 3 bases, leaving 1 base of the junction unmatched. The chain's CDR3 is CASSPDRASYNEQFF. CDR3 bases: TGTGCCAGCTCACCGGACAGGGCCTCCTACAATGAGCAGTTCTTC.

This clone was found a few times. This chain uses TRBV5-1 with TRBJ2-6; TRBD1 agrees at 8 bases. V shed 0 bases and J 12 bases; nucleotides not matched to a gene: 5. The CDR3 extends over 14 amino acids. Germline V gene lookup returns CDR1 SGHRS and CDR2 YFSETQ. The CDR3 sequence: CASSLALDRVVLTF. The CDR3 coding sequence is TGCGCCAGCAGCTTGGCCCTGGACAGGGTCGTCCTGACTTTC.

This clone was detected once. The CDR3 is CASSLSPGLAGGPNTGELFF. The CDR3 nucleotides read TGTGCCAGCAGTTTATCTCCGGGACTAGCGGGAGGGCCGAACACCGGGGAGCTGTTTTTT. V gene TRBV27 combines with J gene TRBJ2-2; 16 bases match TRBD2. The length of the CDR3 is 20 residues. Per germline, CDR1 MNHEY and CDR2 SMNVEV (reference sequence). Trimming removed 0 bases from V and 0 bases from J; junction bases left unmatched: 4.

This clone was counted only a few times. The V and J genes are TRBV19 and TRBJ1-1, with 8 bases fitting TRBD1. Per the germline V gene, CDR1 is LNHDA and CDR2 is SQIVND (reference sequence). The CDR3 has 15 amino acids. V was pared by 8 bases and J by 0 bases, with 8 bases of the junction left unmatched. The CDR3 reads CASQGARTLNTEAFF. The CDR3 nucleotides read TGTGCCAGTCAGGGGGCGCGTACTCTGAACACTGAAGCTTTCTTT.

V and J are TRBV2 and TRBJ1-1; TRBD1 might be the D (6 bases). Trimming took off 8 bases at V and 1 base at J, with 17 bases between the two ends. CDR1 SNHLY and CDR2 FYNNEI come from the germline V gene. The CDR3 spans 15 residues. CDR3 nucleotide sequence: TGTGCCAGCGGGGGCGAGCGGGGCGGGAACACTGAAGCTTTCTTT. It translates to CASGGERGGNTEAFF. Using reference TRBV2 and TRBJ1-1 for the parts outside the CDR3, the full variable domain is EPEVTQTPSHQVTQMGQEVILRCVPISNHLYFYWYRQILGQKVEFLVSFYNNEISEKSEIFDDQFSVERPDGSNFTLKIRSTKLEDSAMYFCASGGERGGNTEAFFGQGTRLTVV.

The chain combines TRBV9 with TRBJ2-5; TRBD1 aligns across 8 bases. J lost 2 bases, V lost 0 bases, and 3 bases had no gene match. This CDR3 spans 15 amino acids. From germline, CDR1 is SGDLS and CDR2 YYNGEE. CDR3 loop: CASSVEDRVQETQYF. DNA for the CDR3: TGTGCCAGCAGCGTAGAGGACAGGGTACAAGAGACCCAGTACTTC.

The rearrangement links TRBV4-3 to TRBJ2-3, with TRBD2 identical over 11 bases. The CDR3 runs 19 residues. In germline, CDR1 is LGHNA, CDR2 YSLEER. Germline trimming cut 0 bases from V and 1 base from J; bases unmatched to any gene: 9. In DNA, the CDR3 is TGCGCCAGCAGCCAAGAAGGTGGGCTAGCGGGGGGTGGCACAGATACGCAGTATTTT. It encodes CASSQEGGLAGGGTDTQYF.

The chain couples TRBV19 to TRBJ1-4, with D unresolved. Deletions cut 7 bases from V and 0 bases from J, with 9 bases between. The CDR3 consists of 14 residues. CDR1 is LNHDA, CDR2 SQIVND, per germline (reference sequence). The CDR3 region has the DNA TGTGCCAGTACTTTGGCAGCAACTAATGAAAAACTGTTTTTT. Protein: CASTLAATNEKLFF.

The V gene is TRBV4-1, the J gene TRBJ2-3; TRBD1 is a possible D gene (6 bases). Germline assignment: CDR1 MGHRA and CDR2 YSYEKL. Trimming removed 5 bases from V and 4 bases from J, with 13 bases in between. The length of the CDR3 is 14 residues. CDR3 nucleotide sequence: TGCGCCAGCAGCAAAAGGGGGAGCGCAGATACGCAGTATTTT. Protein sequence: CASSKRGSADTQYF.

This rearrangement joins TRBV7-3 to TRBJ2-2; tentatively, D is TRBD2 (6 bases). The CDR3 runs 17 residues. Trimming pared 0 bases from V and 0 bases from J, leaving 11 bases between. The germline CDR1 and CDR2 sequences are SGHTA and FQGTGA. CDR3 bases: TGTGCCAGCAGCTTAACCGGGGGAACAACGAACACCGGGGAGCTGTTTTTT. Its protein product is CASSLTGGTTNTGELFF.

This clone has more than one count but fewer than ten. The chain has TRBV6-1 and TRBJ1-6; maybe TRBD1 (6 bases). The germline gives CDR1 MNHNS, CDR2 SASEGT. V was shortened by 6 bases and J by 8 bases, with 17 bases between the two germline ends. CDR3 length: 15 amino acids. The CDR3 spells CASSKQGEMDSPLHF. CDR3 DNA sequence: TGTGCCAGCAGCAAACAGGGTGAAATGGATTCACCCCTCCACTTT.